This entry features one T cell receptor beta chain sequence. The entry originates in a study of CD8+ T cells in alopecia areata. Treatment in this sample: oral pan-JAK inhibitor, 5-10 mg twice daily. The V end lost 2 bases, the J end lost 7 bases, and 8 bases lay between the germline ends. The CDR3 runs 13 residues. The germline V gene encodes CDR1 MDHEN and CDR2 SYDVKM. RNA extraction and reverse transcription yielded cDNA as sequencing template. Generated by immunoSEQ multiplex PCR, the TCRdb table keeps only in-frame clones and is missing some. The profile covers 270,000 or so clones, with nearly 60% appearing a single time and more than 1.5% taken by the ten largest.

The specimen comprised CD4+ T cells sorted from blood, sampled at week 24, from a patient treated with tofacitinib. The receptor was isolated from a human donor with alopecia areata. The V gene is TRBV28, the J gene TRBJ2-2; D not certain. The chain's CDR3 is CASSLRKGGELFF. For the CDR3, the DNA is TGTGCCAGCAGTTTAAGGAAAGGCGGGGAGCTGTTTTTT.